This TCR beta chain emerged from a study of blood T cell repertoires in COVID-19. Across the study: Sites in the United States, Italy and Spain provided acute and convalescent COVID-19 samples. Sample material is recorded as cDNA or gDNA derived from T cells, B-cell-depleted T cells, or PBMCs.

This clone was seen a single time. In the authors' methods: From reference gene primer amplification, estimates of nucleated cell counts were derived. Sequencing was performed with immunoSEQ multiplex PCR; in TCRdb, only in-frame clones are kept and a portion is missing. V and J calls and clone size come straight from that table; D and trimming were deduced from the DNA. Among about 320,000 clones listed, about nine tenths were seen once. The CDR3 spans 17 residues. CDR1 MGHRA and CDR2 YSYEKL come from the germline V gene. The trim removed 2 bases at V and 1 base at J, leaving 8 bases unmatched. The specimen was peripheral blood. The chain carries TRBV4-1 and TRBJ1-3; TRBD1 matches at 7 bases. This TCR derives from a woman aged 25 to 39 with COVID-19, enrolled during active disease. Written as DNA, the CDR3 is TGCGCCAGCAGCCAAACCTCCATCAGGGGGTCTGGAAACACCATATATTTT. Translation: CASSQTSIRGSGNTIYF.